This T cell receptor beta chain was obtained from a study of T cell responses to AZD1222 COVID-19 vaccine. TCRdb keeps only in-frame clones here, not all; method: immunoSEQ multiplex PCR. Of 90,000 to 110,000 clones in the sample, nearly 90% were seen once. Overall study results and limits: The number of AZD1222 recipients seropositive at baseline was only five to seven. No repertoire was sampled before or during the peak T cell response, only after it.

As to this clone: Its antigen is currently unknown.

This CDR3 is 14 amino acids long. Trimming stripped 2 bases from V and 10 bases from J, with 15 bases between. The germline V gene encodes CDR1 MNHEY and CDR2 SMNVEV (reference sequence). V and J are TRBV27 and TRBJ1-5; D is undetermined. This specimen was peripheral blood, taken on day 0 of MenACWY control vaccination. This sequence originates from an adult in good health. This chain's CDR3 is CASSLRPGIVPQHF. In nucleotides, the CDR3 is TGTGCCAGCAGTTTAAGGCCGGGGATCGTCCCCCAGCATTTT.